This TCR beta chain was observed in a study of T cells in Graves' hyperthyroidism and ophthalmopathy. Study-wide results and caveats: Ophthalmopathy was model-predicted a median around 6.7 months pre-onset.

Amplification of TCR beta CDR3 regions used RNA as the template. HTBI primers were the set used in a first-round RT-PCR of the TCR CDR3. One entry per CDR3 protein, called by TCRdb with MiXCR from the multiplex PCR reads. The sample holds hundreds of thousands of distinct CDR3 sequences; roughly 15% are singletons and the top ten take 4% to 5.5%. The study based diagnoses on clinical symptoms, serum thyroxine and TRAb, thyroid ultrasound and orbital computed tomography. PBMCs were collected from an approximately 9.2 ml volume of fresh peripheral blood. The ends lost 0 bases at V and 1 base at J; junction bases unmatched: 1. Germline assignment: CDR1 SGHRS and CDR2 YFSETQ. This CDR3 is built from 14 residues. This clonotype was counted only a few times. What it recognizes is unknown.

This sequence originates from a woman aged 40 to 50 with Graves' ophthalmopathy. The chain is built from TRBV5-1 and TRBJ2-7, with 7 nucleotides matching TRBD1. The sequenced sample was blood. DNA of the CDR3: TGCGCCAGCAGCTTGGTGGGACAGTCCTACGAGCAGTACTTC. Its protein is CASSLVGQSYEQYF.